The source of this T cell receptor (beta chain) is a study of cytomegalovirus exposure and HLA in healthy donors. The CDR3 has 15 amino acids. Germline V gives CDR1 SGHDT, CDR2 YYEEEE. After removal of 4 bases from V and 0 bases from J, the junction contained 7 bases not matched to a gene. As regards this clone: Its antigen is unidentified.

PCR involved 60 Vbeta and 13 Jbeta primers. TCRdb keeps only in-frame clones here, not all; method: immunoSEQ multiplex PCR. This table holds under 200,000 clones, 65% to 90% found once. General study findings and limits: Information on immune exposure was restricted to one variable (CMV serostatus). TCR association rates varied by HLA locus in a later analysis, with DRB1 highest and HLA-C lowest.

This chain uses TRBV5-6 with TRBJ2-7, with 7 bases aligning to TRBD1. Sequenced material: PBMCs. This TCR was sampled from a man aged 40-49 years in good health and CMV-seropositive. CDR3 in amino acids: CASSQPTGRSYEQYF. The CDR3, as DNA: TGTGCCAGCAGCCAACCGACAGGGCGCTCCTACGAGCAGTACTTC. The variable domain in full, with the rest retrieved from reference TRBV5-6 and TRBJ2-7, is DAGVTQSPTHLIKTRGQQVTLRCSPKSGHDTVSWYQQALGQGPQFIFQYYEEEERQRGNFPDRFSGHQFPNYSSELNVNALLLGDSALYLCASSQPTGRSYEQYFGPGTRLTVT.